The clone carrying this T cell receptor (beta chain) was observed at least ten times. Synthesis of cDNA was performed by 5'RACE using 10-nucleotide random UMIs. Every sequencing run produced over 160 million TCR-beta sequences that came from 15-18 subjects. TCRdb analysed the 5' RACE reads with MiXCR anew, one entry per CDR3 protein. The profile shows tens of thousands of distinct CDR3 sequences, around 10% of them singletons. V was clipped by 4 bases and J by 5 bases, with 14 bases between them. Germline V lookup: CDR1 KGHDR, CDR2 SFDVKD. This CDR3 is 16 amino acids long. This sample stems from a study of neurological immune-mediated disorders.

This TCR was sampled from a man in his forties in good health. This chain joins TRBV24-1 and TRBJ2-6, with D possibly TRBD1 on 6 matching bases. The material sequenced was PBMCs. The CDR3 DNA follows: TGTGCCACCAGTGACAACACAGGGTCGAGGGCCAACGTCCTGACTTTC. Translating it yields CATSDNTGSRANVLTF.